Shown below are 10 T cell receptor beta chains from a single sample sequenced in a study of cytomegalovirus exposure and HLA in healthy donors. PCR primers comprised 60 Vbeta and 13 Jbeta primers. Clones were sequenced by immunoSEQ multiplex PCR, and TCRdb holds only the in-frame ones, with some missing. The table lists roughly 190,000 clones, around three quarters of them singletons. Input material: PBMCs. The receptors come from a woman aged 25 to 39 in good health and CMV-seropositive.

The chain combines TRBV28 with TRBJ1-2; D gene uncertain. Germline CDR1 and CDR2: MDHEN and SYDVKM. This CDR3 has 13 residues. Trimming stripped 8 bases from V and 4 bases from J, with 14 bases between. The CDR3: CASEGHSLYGYTF. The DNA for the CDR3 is TGTGCCAGCGAGGGCCACTCCCTCTATGGCTACACCTTC.

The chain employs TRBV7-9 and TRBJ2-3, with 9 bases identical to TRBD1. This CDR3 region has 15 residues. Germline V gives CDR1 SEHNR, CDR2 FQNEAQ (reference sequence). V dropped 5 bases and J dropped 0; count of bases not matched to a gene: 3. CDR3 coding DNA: TGTGCCAGCAGCCCCGACAGGGGGAGCACAGATACGCAGTATTTT. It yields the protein CASSPDRGSTDTQYF.

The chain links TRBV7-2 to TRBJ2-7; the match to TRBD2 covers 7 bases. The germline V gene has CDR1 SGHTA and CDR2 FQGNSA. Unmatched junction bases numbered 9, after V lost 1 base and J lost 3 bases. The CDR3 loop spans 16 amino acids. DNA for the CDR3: TGTGCCAGCAGCTTAGTTTGGGGAGGGGTAGGCTACGAGCAGTACTTC. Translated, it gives CASSLVWGGVGYEQYF.

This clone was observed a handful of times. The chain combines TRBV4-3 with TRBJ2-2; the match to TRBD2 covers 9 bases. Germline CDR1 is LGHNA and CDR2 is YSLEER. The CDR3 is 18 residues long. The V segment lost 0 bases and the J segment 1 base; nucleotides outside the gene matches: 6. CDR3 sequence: CASSQDLIAGVNTGELFF. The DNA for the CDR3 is TGCGCCAGCAGCCAAGACCTGATAGCGGGGGTGAACACCGGGGAGCTGTTTTTT.

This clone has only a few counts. The CDR3 reads CASSSRQGVNTEAFF. For the CDR3, the DNA is TGTGCCAGCAGCTCGAGACAGGGAGTGAACACTGAAGCTTTCTTT. The chain joins TRBV7-6 to TRBJ1-1; 7 bases agree with TRBD1. The V gene's germline CDR1 is SGHVS and CDR2 FNYEAQ. This CDR3 spans 15 amino acids. Trimming took 4 bases from V and 0 from J; bases not matched to a gene: 5.

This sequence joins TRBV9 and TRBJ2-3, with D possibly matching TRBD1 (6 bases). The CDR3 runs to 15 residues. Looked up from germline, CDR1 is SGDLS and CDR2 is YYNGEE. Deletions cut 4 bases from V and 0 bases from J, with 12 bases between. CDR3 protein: CASSTGTYSTDTQYF. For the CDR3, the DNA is TGTGCCAGCAGCACCGGGACATATAGCACAGATACGCAGTATTTT.

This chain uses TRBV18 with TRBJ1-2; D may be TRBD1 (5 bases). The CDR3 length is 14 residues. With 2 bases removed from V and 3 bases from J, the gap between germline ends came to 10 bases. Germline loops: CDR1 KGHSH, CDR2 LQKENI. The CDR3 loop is CASSPETDDYGYTF. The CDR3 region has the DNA TGTGCCAGCTCACCAGAGACAGATGACTATGGCTACACCTTC.

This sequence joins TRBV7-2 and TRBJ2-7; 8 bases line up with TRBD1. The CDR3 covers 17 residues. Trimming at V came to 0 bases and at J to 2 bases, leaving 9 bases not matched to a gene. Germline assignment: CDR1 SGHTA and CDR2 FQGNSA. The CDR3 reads CASSLAGPDRVPYEQYF. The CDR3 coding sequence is TGTGCCAGCAGCTTAGCGGGACCGGACAGGGTACCCTACGAGCAGTACTTC.

The chain's CDR3 is CATSRDRVSAYNEQFF. The CDR3 DNA reads as TGTGCCACCAGCAGAGATCGGGTTTCTGCCTACAATGAGCAGTTCTTC. The chain combines TRBV15 with TRBJ2-1, with D unresolved. CDR3 size: 16 residues. Between the trimmed V and J ends, which lost 0 bases and 2 bases, there was a span of 11 bases. The germline CDR1 and CDR2 sequences are LNHNV and YYDKDF (reference sequence).

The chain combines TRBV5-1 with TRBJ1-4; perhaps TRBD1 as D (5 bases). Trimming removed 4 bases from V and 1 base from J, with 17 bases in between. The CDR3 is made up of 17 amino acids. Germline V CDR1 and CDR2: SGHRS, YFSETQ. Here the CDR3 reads CASSPSRDSLTNEKLFF. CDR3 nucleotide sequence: TGCGCCAGCAGCCCGAGCAGGGATAGCTTAACTAATGAAAAACTGTTTTTT.